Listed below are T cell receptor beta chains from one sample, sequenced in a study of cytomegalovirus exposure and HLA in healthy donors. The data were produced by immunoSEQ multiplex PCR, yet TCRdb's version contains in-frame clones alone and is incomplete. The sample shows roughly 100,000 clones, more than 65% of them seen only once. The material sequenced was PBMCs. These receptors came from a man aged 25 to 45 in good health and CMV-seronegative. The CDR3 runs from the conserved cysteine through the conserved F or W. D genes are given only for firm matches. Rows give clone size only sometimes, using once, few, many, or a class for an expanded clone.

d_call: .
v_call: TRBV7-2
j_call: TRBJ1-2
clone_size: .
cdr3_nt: TGTGCCAGCAGCTTAGGGACTTCCTATGGCTACACCTTC
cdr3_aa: CASSLGTSYGYTF

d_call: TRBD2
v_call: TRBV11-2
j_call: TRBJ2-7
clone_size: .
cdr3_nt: TGTGCCAGCAGCTTAGCGGGAGGCCTCTCCTACGAGCAGTACTTC
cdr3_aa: CASSLAGGLSYEQYF

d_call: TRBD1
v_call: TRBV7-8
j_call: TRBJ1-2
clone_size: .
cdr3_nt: TGTGCCAGCAGCTTAGGGCGGACAGGGAGCGGCTACACCTTC
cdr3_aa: CASSLGRTGSGYTF

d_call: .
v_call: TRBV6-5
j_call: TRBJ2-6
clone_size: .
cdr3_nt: TGTGCCAGCAGTGTATCTTACTCTGGGGCCAACGTCCTGACTTTC
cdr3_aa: CASSVSYSGANVLTF

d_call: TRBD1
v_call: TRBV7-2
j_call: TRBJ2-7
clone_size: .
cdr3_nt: TGTGCCAGCAGCTCAGGGACAGGGGCCTCCTACGAGCAGTACTTC
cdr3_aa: CASSSGTGASYEQYF

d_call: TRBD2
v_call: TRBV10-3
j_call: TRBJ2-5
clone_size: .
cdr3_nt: TGTGCCATCAGTGCCCGAACTAGCGAAGAGACCCAGTACTTC
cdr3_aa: CAISARTSEETQYF

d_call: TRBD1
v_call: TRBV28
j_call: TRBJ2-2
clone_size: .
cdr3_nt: TGTGCCTCAGGGGGCGCGAACACCGGGGAGCTGTTTTTT
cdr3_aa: CASGGANTGELFF

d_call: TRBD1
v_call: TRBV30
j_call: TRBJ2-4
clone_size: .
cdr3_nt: TGTGCCTGGAGCGGACTCAGGACAGGGGGCTACAAAAACATTCAGTACTTC
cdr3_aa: CAWSGLRTGGYKNIQYF

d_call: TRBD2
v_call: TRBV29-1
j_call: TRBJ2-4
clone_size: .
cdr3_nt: TGCAGCGTCCCCTCTAGCGGGAATCAAAACATTCAGTACTTC
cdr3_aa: CSVPSSGNQNIQYF

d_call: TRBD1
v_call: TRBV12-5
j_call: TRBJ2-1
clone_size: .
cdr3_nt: TGTGCTAGTGGTCCCAGGGACAGAGCCTCCTACAATGAGCAGTTCTTC
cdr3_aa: CASGPRDRASYNEQFF

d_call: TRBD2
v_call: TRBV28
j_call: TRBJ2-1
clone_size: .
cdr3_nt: TGTGCCAGCAGTTTCGCTGGGACTAGCGGGAGGGCCCTCCATGAGCAGTTCTTC
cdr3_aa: CASSFAGTSGRALHEQFF

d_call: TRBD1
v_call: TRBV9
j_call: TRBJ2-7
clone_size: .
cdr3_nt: TGTGCCAGCAGCGCCCGGGACAGTTCCTACGAGCAGTACTTC
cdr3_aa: CASSARDSSYEQYF

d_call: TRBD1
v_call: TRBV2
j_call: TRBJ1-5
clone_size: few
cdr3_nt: TGTGCCAGCAGCATACAGGGGCCAAGAAATCAGCCCCAGCATTTT
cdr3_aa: CASSIQGPRNQPQHF

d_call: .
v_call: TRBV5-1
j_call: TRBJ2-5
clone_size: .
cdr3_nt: TGCGCCAGCAGCTGGGGGGGCAGCGGAGTCCAAGAGACCCAGTACTTC
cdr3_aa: CASSWGGSGVQETQYF

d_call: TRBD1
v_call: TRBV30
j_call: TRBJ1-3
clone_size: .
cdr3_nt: TGTGCCTGGACACGACAGGGAAGTAACCGAAACACCATATATTTT
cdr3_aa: CAWTRQGSNRNTIYF

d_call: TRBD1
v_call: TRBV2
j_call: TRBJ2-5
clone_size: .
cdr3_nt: TGTGCCAGCAGTGAAGCGAGACAGGGTGGCGGAGAGACCCAGTACTTC
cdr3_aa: CASSEARQGGGETQYF

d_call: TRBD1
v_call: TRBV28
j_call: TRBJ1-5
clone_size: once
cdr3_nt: TGTGCCAGCAGTTTAGTAGGGGGACAGGGAGGTAATCAGCCCCAGCATTTT
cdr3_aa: CASSLVGGQGGNQPQHF

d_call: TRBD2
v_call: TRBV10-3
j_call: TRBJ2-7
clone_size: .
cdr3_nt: TGTGCCATCAGCCGACTAGCGGGAGAATCCTACGAGCAGTACTTC
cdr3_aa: CAISRLAGESYEQYF

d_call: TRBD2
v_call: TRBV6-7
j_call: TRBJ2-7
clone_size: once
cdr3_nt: TGTGCCGATCGGGACAGGAGACTAGCGGGATTGTTCTACGAGCAGTACTTC
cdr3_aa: CADRDRRLAGLFYEQYF